Shown below are 29 T cell receptor beta chains from a single sample sequenced in a study of blood T cell repertoires in COVID-19. Profiled with immunoSEQ multiplex PCR; TCRdb holds only in-frame clones, not every one. The sample contains roughly 300,000 clones, 70% to 85% of which appear only once. Input material: peripheral blood. The receptors stem from a human donor with COVID-19, enrolled during active disease. The donor label of this sample is uncertain.

This rearrangement joins TRBV30 to TRBJ1-1; TRBD1 matches 9 bases. This CDR3 comprises 13 residues. J was trimmed by 5 bases and V by 1 base; bases with no gene match: 2. The V gene's germline CDR1 is GTSNPN and CDR2 SVGIG (reference sequence). CDR3 sequence: CAWSGTGVTEAFF. The CDR3 nucleotides read TGTGCCTGGAGTGGGACAGGGGTGACTGAAGCTTTCTTT.

J is TRBJ1-5 and V is TRBV6-6; D unresolved. In germline, CDR1 is MNHNY, CDR2 SVGAGI (reference sequence). The CDR3 is made up of 14 amino acids. V was shortened by 2 bases and J by 0 bases, with 5 bases between the two germline ends. The CDR3 nucleotides read TGTGCCAGCAGTTACGCTACTAGCAATCAGCCCCAGCATTTT. This sequence encodes CASSYATSNQPQHF.

The chain joins TRBV5-4 to TRBJ2-3; D is undetermined. This CDR3 is 13 amino acids long. Trimming stripped 0 bases from V and 8 bases from J, with 10 bases between. The germline gives CDR1 SGHNT, CDR2 YYREEE (reference sequence). The CDR3, as DNA: TGTGCCAGCAGCTTGGGGGTCTGGGCTACGCAGTATTTT. It translates to CASSLGVWATQYF.

The gene calls are TRBV19 and TRBJ2-1, with TRBD2 matching 14 bases. Germline CDR1 is LNHDA and CDR2 is SQIVND (reference sequence). The CDR3 is made up of 17 amino acids. Trimming took 4 bases from V and 7 from J; bases not matched to a gene: 9. The chain's CDR3 is CASSNLVGLAGVNEQFF. CDR3 DNA sequence: TGTGCCAGTAGTAACTTGGTGGGACTAGCGGGAGTAAATGAGCAGTTCTTC.

This rearrangement joins TRBV5-1 to TRBJ1-1; 9 positions agree with TRBD1. The germline V gene encodes CDR1 SGHRS and CDR2 YFSETQ. V lost 4 bases, J lost 1 base, and 5 bases stayed unmatched. The CDR3 consists of 15 residues. CDR3 nucleotides: TGCGCCAGCAGCCCGGGGACAGGGAAGAACACTGAAGCTTTCTTT. Residues: CASSPGTGKNTEAFF.

This clone was seen ten or more times. The rearrangement links TRBV10-3 to TRBJ2-2; D gene uncertain. Germline CDR1 ENHRY, CDR2 SYGVKD. This CDR3 region has 11 residues. The V and J ends lost 10 bases and 3 bases respectively, with 6 bases between them. The CDR3 region has the DNA TGTGCCACTGGAGACACCGGGGAGCTGTTTTTT. Translation: CATGDTGELFF.

This clone was recorded a few times. The chain combines TRBV15 with TRBJ1-4; 9 nucleotides match TRBD1. V shed 5 bases and J 5 bases; nucleotides not matched to a gene: 3. Germline V gives CDR1 LNHNV, CDR2 YYDKDF (reference sequence). This CDR3 is 14 amino acids long. CDR3 region: CATSRDRVNEKLFF. Written as DNA, the CDR3 is TGTGCCACCAGCCGGGACAGGGTAAATGAAAAACTGTTTTTT.

This chain links TRBV2 with TRBJ2-3; no definite D call. The CDR3 has 13 residues. Trimming shortened V by 8 bases and J by 1 base, and 10 bases separated the two germline ends. In germline, CDR1 is SNHLY, CDR2 FYNNEI. The CDR3 sequence is CASSKEGTDTQYF. The CDR3 nucleotides read TGTGCCAGCTCCAAAGAGGGCACAGATACGCAGTATTTT.

This chain joins TRBV18 and TRBJ2-3, with D maybe TRBD1 (6 bases). Trimming pared 6 bases from V and 4 bases from J, leaving 14 bases between. Germline V gene data show CDR1 as KGHSH and CDR2 as LQKENI. The CDR3 runs to 14 residues. CDR3 nucleotide sequence: TGTGCCAGCTCCCGGGCCAGGGGATCAGATACGCAGTATTTT. Translated: CASSRARGSDTQYF. The entire variable domain, with the rest obtained from reference TRBV18 and TRBJ2-3, is as follows: NAGVMQNPRHLVRRRGQEARLRCSPMKGHSHVYWYRQLPEEGLKFMVYLQKENIIDESGMPKERFSAEFPKEGPSILRIQQVVRGDSAAYFCASSRARGSDTQYFGPGTRLTVL.

V usage is TRBV29-1 and J usage is TRBJ2-7, with 10 bases that match TRBD1. Germline CDR1 is SQVTM and CDR2 is ANQGSEA. The J segment lost 2 bases and the V segment lost 6 bases, leaving 4 bases of the junction unmatched. This CDR3 is 13 amino acids long. CDR3 sequence reads: CSVTGTGAYEQYF. In nucleotides, the CDR3 is TGCAGCGTCACCGGGACAGGGGCCTACGAGCAGTACTTC.

V and J are TRBV7-9 and TRBJ2-1; D may be TRBD2 (5 bases). Trimming removed 2 bases from V and 9 bases from J, with 11 bases in between. The CDR3 spans 13 residues. The germline V gene has CDR1 SEHNR and CDR2 FQNEAQ (reference sequence). The CDR3 DNA reads as TGTGCCAGCAGCTTAAATCCCGCGGGTGAGCAGTTCTTC. Translated: CASSLNPAGEQFF.

J is TRBJ1-6 and V is TRBV5-6; the D gene is possibly TRBD1 (5 bases). Germline assignment: CDR1 SGHDT and CDR2 YYEEEE. V lost 0 bases, J lost 6 bases, and 7 bases lay in between. This CDR3 comprises 14 residues. CDR3 protein: CASSLAGRNSPLHF. CDR3 nucleotide sequence: TGTGCCAGCAGCTTGGCAGGGCGTAATTCACCCCTCCACTTT.

This chain links TRBV2 with TRBJ1-1; tentatively, D is TRBD1 (6 bases). CDR3 length equals 13 residues. Germline assignment: CDR1 SNHLY and CDR2 FYNNEI. Trimming stripped 7 bases from V and 7 bases from J, with 16 bases between. The chain's CDR3 is CASNHRVIDEAFF. CDR3 sequence (DNA): TGTGCCAGCAATCACAGGGTTATAGATGAAGCTTTCTTT.

This chain links TRBV7-2 with TRBJ2-3; 9 bases align to TRBD2. Germline values: CDR1 SGHTA, CDR2 FQGNSA. V lost 3 bases, J lost 1 base, and 8 bases stayed unmatched. The CDR3 is 17 amino acids. The CDR3 is CASSFSSVAGGTDTQYF. The CDR3 bases are TGTGCCAGCAGCTTTTCTTCAGTAGCGGGGGGCACAGATACGCAGTATTTT. The variable domain in full, with the rest retrieved from reference TRBV7-2 and TRBJ2-3, is GAGVSQSPSNKVTEKGKDVELRCDPISGHTALYWYRQSLGQGLEFLIYFQGNSAPDKSGLPSDRFSAERTGGSVSTLTIQRTQQEDSAVYLCASSFSSVAGGTDTQYFGPGTRLTVL.

J is TRBJ1-3 and V is TRBV6-5; D gene unclear. The germline V and J ends were trimmed by 5 bases and 0 bases, with 11 bases remaining between them. CDR1 and CDR2 from the germline V gene are MNHEY and SVGAGI. The CDR3 runs to 15 residues. Written as DNA, the CDR3 is TGTGCCAGCAGTCCGGACTGGAGCTCTGGAAACACCATATATTTT. Amino acids: CASSPDWSSGNTIYF.

The J gene is TRBJ2-1, the V gene TRBV30; no clear D. CDR3 size: 13 residues. Per the germline V gene, CDR1 is GTSNPN and CDR2 is SVGIG (reference sequence). V lost 2 bases and J 9 bases, leaving 14 bases between the germline ends. In nucleotides, the CDR3 is TGTGCCTGGAGTACCCAAATCGAGGCTGAGCAGTTCTTC. It encodes CAWSTQIEAEQFF.

The chain combines TRBV7-3 with TRBJ2-7; 8 bases are a match to TRBD1. V gave up 5 bases and J gave up 5 bases; unmatched junction bases: 11. The CDR3 loop spans 15 amino acids. Germline V gene data show CDR1 as SGHTA and CDR2 as FQGTGA. The CDR3 bases are TGTGCCAGCAGCCCTGGTGAGACAGGGGTCGACGAGCAGTACTTC. This encodes CASSPGETGVDEQYF.

This clone was counted a few times. The chain is built from TRBV9 and TRBJ2-1, with 12 bases identical to TRBD2. There are 17 residues in the CDR3. Germline CDR1 SGDLS, CDR2 YYNGEE. The V segment lost 0 bases and the J segment 9 bases; nucleotides outside the gene matches: 10. The CDR3 sequence: CASSVGPASGRAGEQFF. In nucleotides, the CDR3 is TGTGCCAGCAGCGTAGGCCCTGCTAGCGGGAGGGCCGGTGAGCAGTTCTTC.

Note on this clone: Relative to the germline gene, one junction end is altered; a read error may explain this. J is TRBJ1-2 and V is TRBV4-3, with TRBD1 identical over 7 bases. The CDR3 spans 14 residues. Per the germline V gene, CDR1 is LGHNA and CDR2 is YSLEER. Here the CDR3 reads CASSQERGTVPSFF. The CDR3 DNA is TGCGCCAGCAGCCAAGAAAGGGGGACAGTGCCCAGCTTCTTC.

V usage is TRBV28 and J usage is TRBJ1-5, with TRBD1 matching over 10 bases. The V gene end was trimmed by 5 bases and the J gene end by 5 bases; junction bases not matched to a gene: 9. The germline V gene encodes CDR1 MDHEN and CDR2 SYDVKM. CDR3 length: 16 amino acids. CDR3 sequence: CASSPGQGVIDQPQHF. Written as DNA, the CDR3 is TGTGCCAGCAGTCCTGGACAGGGGGTGATCGATCAGCCCCAGCATTTT.

In DNA form, the CDR3 reads TGTGCCAGCTCACCGAGCGGGAGGCCGGATGAGCAGTTCTTC. Translation: CASSPSGRPDEQFF. The J gene is TRBJ2-1, the V gene TRBV18; 9 nucleotides align to TRBD2. The CDR3 contains 14 residues. V gave up 3 bases and J gave up 8 bases; unmatched junction bases: 5. Germline CDR1 is KGHSH and CDR2 is LQKENI. Together with reference TRBV18 and TRBJ2-1, the CDR3 gives the full variable domain: NAGVMQNPRHLVRRRGQEARLRCSPMKGHSHVYWYRQLPEEGLKFMVYLQKENIIDESGMPKERFSAEFPKEGPSILRIQQVVRGDSAAYFCASSPSGRPDEQFFGPGTRLTVL.

The CDR3 here is CASSIGRTYEQYF. The CDR3 nucleotides read TGTGCCAGTAGTATTGGCAGGACCTACGAGCAGTACTTC. This chain connects TRBV19 to TRBJ2-7, with D hard to call. Germline CDR1 is LNHDA and CDR2 is SQIVND (reference sequence). The germline V and J ends were trimmed by 3 bases and 2 bases, with 8 bases remaining between them. The CDR3 is 13 amino acids.

This clone was observed a handful of times. In nucleotides, the CDR3 is TGTGCCAGTAGTCCCTTAGTCTCTGGGGCCAACGTCCTGACTTTC. It yields the protein CASSPLVSGANVLTF. The V gene is TRBV19, the J gene TRBJ2-6, with D unresolved. The V gene's germline CDR1 is LNHDA and CDR2 SQIVND (reference sequence). The CDR3 is made up of 15 amino acids. Trimming left V 5 bases short and J 0 bases short, with 8 bases between.

This clone has just one count. This chain connects TRBV4-3 to TRBJ2-2; TRBD2 matches at 8 bases. After removal of 4 bases from V and 3 bases from J, the junction contained 4 bases not matched to a gene. The germline CDR1 and CDR2 sequences are LGHNA and YSLEER. This CDR3 contains 15 residues. The chain's CDR3 is CASSPAGVHTGELFF. DNA of the CDR3: TGCGCCAGCAGCCCAGCGGGAGTGCACACCGGGGAGCTGTTTTTT.

The chain is built from TRBV7-2 and TRBJ2-7; D unresolved. CDR1 is SGHTA and CDR2 is FQGNSA in the germline V gene. The CDR3 runs 13 residues. V was shortened by 6 bases and J by 5 bases, with 14 bases between the two germline ends. The CDR3 spells CASRSSPGHEQYF. The DNA for the CDR3 is TGTGCCAGCAGGTCATCCCCTGGGCACGAGCAGTACTTC.

V and J are TRBV7-2 and TRBJ2-2; D not resolved. The ends were cut back, 5 bases at V and 6 bases at J, with 13 bases in the middle. This CDR3 comprises 14 residues. Germline CDR1 and CDR2: SGHTA and FQGNSA. Here the CDR3 DNA reads TGTGCCAGCAGCCGGCTGGCGGTCCCCGGGGAGCTGTTTTTT. This sequence encodes CASSRLAVPGELFF.

The count of this clone is one. The chain joins TRBV7-2 to TRBJ2-7; 12 nucleotides agree with TRBD1. The J segment lost 5 bases and the V segment lost 7 bases, leaving 9 bases of the junction unmatched. Germline lookup yields CDR1 SGHTA and CDR2 FQGNSA. This CDR3 has 15 amino acids. The CDR3: CASTRWGTGGDEQYF. CDR3 nucleotide sequence: TGTGCCAGCACCCGGTGGGGGACAGGGGGCGACGAGCAGTACTTC.

CDR3 DNA sequence: TGTGCCAGCAGCCAGTCCACAGGGACTGAAGCTTTCTTT. Protein sequence: CASSQSTGTEAFF. The chain has TRBV3-1 (or the pseudogene TRBV3-2) and TRBJ1-1; maybe TRBD1 (6 bases). CDR3 size: 13 residues. The germline CDR1 and CDR2 sequences are LGHDT and YNNKEL (reference sequence). V gave up 3 bases and J gave up 5 bases, with 10 bases separating them.

The chain is built from TRBV4-2 and TRBJ2-2; D gene ambiguous. Germline V lookup: CDR1 LGHNA, CDR2 YNFKEQ. The CDR3 covers 16 residues. Trimming removed 1 base from V and 0 bases from J, with 9 bases in between. The CDR3 DNA is TGTGCCAGCAGCCAAGTTCAGGCGTCGAACACCGGGGAGCTGTTTTTT. Residues: CASSQVQASNTGELFF.